This T cell receptor (beta chain) was sequenced in a study of response to subunit inactivated influenza vaccine. Regarding the study as a whole: New T cells are recruited in small numbers by each seasonal influenza vaccination, according to the authors' suggestion.

Only a few counts were recorded for this clonotype. Its antigen is unidentified. MiXCR, run by TCRdb on the RT-PCR reads, gives a single entry per CDR3 protein. The sample includes roughly 650,000 distinct CDR3 sequences, around a sixth of them seen just once. Trimming cost V 6 bases and J 1 base, with 7 bases left between them. The CDR3 runs to 13 residues. The gene calls are TRBV12-3 or TRBV12-4 and TRBJ1-5, with D hard to call. This receptor was obtained from a man aged 45-60 years who received an inactivated influenza vaccine. The sample consisted of PBMCs from blood, taken 11 to 12 days after vaccination. The CDR3 sequence: CASRQGSNQPQHF. CDR3 coding DNA: TGTGCCAGCAGACAAGGAAGCAATCAGCCCCAGCATTTT.